A selection of T cell receptor beta chains follows, all from one sample in a study of T cells in tuberculosis. Profiling relied on immunoSEQ multiplex PCR, and the TCRdb table lists in-frame clones only, not all of them. The sample includes roughly 41,000 clones, almost 95% of them seen just once. The sample consisted of PBMCs. The receptors here all came from a donor aged 5 to 30 with latent tuberculosis or without tuberculosis infection. Some clones in this sample may be carry-over from other donors' samples. CDR3s include the opening cysteine and the closing phenylalanine or tryptophan. D genes are given only for firm matches. Rows may omit the clone size; those that give it use once, few, many or a size class.

j_call d_call v_call clone_size cdr3_aa cdr3_nt
TRBJ2-7 TRBD2 TRBV27 . CASSGGGSYEQYF TGTGCCAGCAGTGGGGGGGGCTCCTACGAGCAGTACTTC
TRBJ1-1 TRBD1 TRBV25-1 . CASSSPSTGGTEAFF TGTGCCAGCAGTTCACCATCGACAGGGGGCACTGAAGCTTTCTTT
TRBJ1-5 TRBD1 TRBV5-1 . CASSSGTGGNQPQHF TGCGCCAGCAGTTCCGGGACAGGGGGCAATCAGCCCCAGCATTTT
TRBJ1-2 . TRBV7-2 . CASSLVQGHNGYTF TGTGCCAGCAGCTTAGTTCAGGGGCATAATGGCTACACCTTC
TRBJ2-1 . TRBV29-1 once CNVDRARGGNEQFF TGCAACGTTGATAGGGCCAGGGGCGGCAATGAGCAGTTCTTC
TRBJ2-3 TRBD1 TRBV6-1 . CASSVLRGQGTDTQYF TGTGCCAGCAGTGTCCTAAGGGGACAGGGCACAGATACGCAGTATTTT
TRBJ2-1 TRBD2 TRBV4-3 . CASSLSGGDEQFF TGCGCCAGCAGCCTTAGCGGGGGGGATGAGCAGTTCTTC
TRBJ2-1 TRBD2 TRBV6-4 . CASSDRGREGRNEQFF TGTGCCAGCAGTGACAGGGGCCGGGAGGGGAGGAATGAGCAGTTCTTC
TRBJ1-1 TRBD1 TRBV4-3 . CASSQDGTGVRTEAFF TGCGCCAGCAGCCAAGACGGGACAGGGGTGCGTACTGAAGCTTTCTTT
TRBJ1-6 TRBD1 TRBV7-2 . CASSYKTGDNSPLHF TGTGCCAGCAGCTATAAGACAGGGGATAATTCACCCCTCCACTTT
TRBJ1-1 . TRBV5-1 . CASSFWGGRRSEAFF TGCGCCAGCAGCTTCTGGGGGGGTCGAAGGTCTGAAGCTTTCTTT
TRBJ2-3 TRBD2 TRBV4-3 . CASSQKSGTSGADTQYF TGCGCCAGCAGCCAAAAGTCCGGGACTAGCGGCGCAGATACGCAGTATTTT
TRBJ2-3 TRBD2 TRBV19 . CASNLLAGQGGTQYF TGTGCCAGTAATCTACTAGCGGGGCAGGGGGGTACGCAGTATTTT
TRBJ1-2 TRBD1 TRBV7-2 . CASSFESGQGYGYTF TGTGCCAGCAGTTTCGAGTCTGGACAGGGATATGGCTACACCTTC
TRBJ1-2 . TRBV4-3 . CASSPRLPSPSTNYGYTF TGCGCCAGCAGCCCGCGATTACCTTCCCCCTCTACTAACTATGGCTACACCTTC
TRBJ1-1 . TRBV7-2 . CASSPYTRGMNTEAFF TGTGCCAGCAGCCCGTATACAAGGGGCATGAACACTGAAGCTTTCTTT
TRBJ2-1 TRBD1 TRBV5-1 . CASSSRQGSWNEQFF TGCGCCAGCAGCTCTCGACAGGGGAGCTGGAATGAGCAGTTCTTC
TRBJ2-3 . TRBV7-6 . CASSLGQSTDTQYF TGTGCCAGCAGCCTCGGACAGTCCACAGATACGCAGTATTTT
TRBJ2-3 . TRBV29-1 . CSSRTAVGTDTQYF TGCAGCTCTCGGACAGCCGTGGGCACAGATACGCAGTATTTT
TRBJ1-2 . TRBV6-1 . CASSPASYGYTF TGTGCCAGCAGTCCCGCCAGCTATGGCTACACCTTC
TRBJ1-5 TRBD1 TRBV18 . CASSSQGGLSNQPQHF TGTGCCAGCTCATCTCAGGGGGGATTGAGCAATCAGCCCCAGCATTTT
TRBJ2-1 TRBD2 TRBV7-9 medium-sized CASSASAGGRDEQFF TGTGCCAGCAGCGCCTCTGCGGGGGGCAGGGATGAGCAGTTCTTC
TRBJ1-5 . TRBV19 . CASSVYSGNQPQHF TGTGCCAGTAGTGTTTACAGTGGCAATCAGCCCCAGCATTTT
TRBJ2-5 TRBD2 TRBV5-4 . CASSLASGGQETQYF TGTGCCAGTAGCTTGGCTAGCGGGGGGCAAGAGACCCAGTACTTC
TRBJ1-2 TRBD1 TRBV7-9 once CASSLDDREYGYTF TGTGCCAGCAGCTTAGACGACAGGGAATATGGCTACACCTTC
TRBJ1-1 . TRBV11-2 . CASSLVRGTEAFF TGTGCCAGCAGCTTAGTCCGGGGAACTGAAGCTTTCTTT
TRBJ1-2 . TRBV5-6 . CASSFGGSNYGYTF TGTGCCAGCAGCTTCGGCGGTTCTAACTATGGCTACACCTTC
TRBJ2-1 . TRBV15 once CATSRGGSYNEQFF TGTGCCACCAGCAGAGGGGGCTCTTACAATGAGCAGTTCTTC
TRBJ2-1 TRBD2 TRBV5-4 . CASSFGTRDNEQFF TGTGCCAGCAGCTTCGGGACTAGGGACAATGAGCAGTTCTTC
TRBJ2-7 TRBD1 TRBV7-6 once CASSLSEAGTGVDEQYF TGTGCCAGCAGCTTAAGTGAGGCCGGGACAGGGGTCGACGAGCAGTACTTC
TRBJ1-2 TRBD1 TRBV20-1 . CSAGTVYDYTF TGCAGTGCTGGGACAGTCTATGACTACACCTTC
TRBJ1-1 . TRBV6-5 once CASSYWTNTEAFF TGTGCCAGCAGTTACTGGACAAACACTGAAGCTTTCTTT
TRBJ2-7 TRBD1 TRBV9 few CASSAQGSNEQYF TGTGCCAGCAGCGCACAGGGGTCCAACGAGCAGTACTTC
TRBJ1-1 TRBD1 TRBV4-3 . CASSHDGQGGTEAFF TGCGCCAGCAGCCATGATGGACAGGGAGGAACTGAAGCTTTCTTT
TRBJ1-6 . TRBV10-2 few CASSESRGYSPLHF TGCGCCAGCAGTGAGTCGAGGGGGTACTCACCCCTCCACTTT
TRBJ2-1 TRBD1 TRBV7-6 . CASSSDRGNWNEQFF TGTGCCAGCAGCTCGGACAGGGGGAACTGGAATGAGCAGTTCTTC
TRBJ1-6 TRBD1 TRBV7-2 once CASSPTGTGSSYNSPLHF TGTGCCAGCAGCCCTACCGGGACAGGAAGCTCCTATAATTCACCCCTCCACTTT
TRBJ2-3 TRBD2 TRBV12-5 . CASGLGRGDTDTQYF TGTGCTAGTGGTTTGGGGCGGGGGGACACAGATACGCAGTATTTT